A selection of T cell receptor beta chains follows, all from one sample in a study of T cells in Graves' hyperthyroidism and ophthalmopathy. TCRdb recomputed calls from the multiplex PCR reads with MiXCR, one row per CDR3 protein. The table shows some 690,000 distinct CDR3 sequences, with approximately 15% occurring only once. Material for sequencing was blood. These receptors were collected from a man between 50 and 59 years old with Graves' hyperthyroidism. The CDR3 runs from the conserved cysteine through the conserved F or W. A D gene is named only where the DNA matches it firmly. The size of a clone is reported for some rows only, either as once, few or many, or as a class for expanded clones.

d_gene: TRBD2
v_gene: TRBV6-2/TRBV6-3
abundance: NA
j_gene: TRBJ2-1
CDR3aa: CASSSTIILAGVNEQFF
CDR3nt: TGTGCCAGCAGTTCCACCATTATACTAGCGGGAGTCAATGAGCAGTTCTTC

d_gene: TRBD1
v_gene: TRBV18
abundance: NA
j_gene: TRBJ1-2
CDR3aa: CASSPDRAPGGYTF
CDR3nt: TGTGCCAGCTCACCCGACAGGGCTCCTGGAGGCTACACCTTC

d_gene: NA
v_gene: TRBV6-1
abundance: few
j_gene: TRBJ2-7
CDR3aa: CASSPWEGSYEQYF
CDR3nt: TGTGCCAGCAGCCCATGGGAAGGCTCCTACGAGCAGTACTTC

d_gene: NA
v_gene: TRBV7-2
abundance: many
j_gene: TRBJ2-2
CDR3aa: CASSLVSNAPDTGELFF
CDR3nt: TGTGCCAGCAGCTTAGTTTCCAACGCGCCCGACACCGGGGAGCTGTTTTTT

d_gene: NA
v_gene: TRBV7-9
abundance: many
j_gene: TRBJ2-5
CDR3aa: CASSSDLETQYF
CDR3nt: TGTGCCAGCAGCTCGGATTTAGAGACCCAGTACTTC

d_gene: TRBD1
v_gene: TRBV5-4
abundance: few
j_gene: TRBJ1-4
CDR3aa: CASSLVGQGAANEKLFF
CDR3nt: TGTGCCAGCAGCTTGGTGGGACAGGGGGCGGCTAATGAAAAACTGTTTTTT

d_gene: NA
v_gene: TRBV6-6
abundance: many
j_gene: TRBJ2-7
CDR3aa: CASSYSKAVGAASYEQYF
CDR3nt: TGTGCCAGCAGTTACTCGAAGGCCGTTGGCGCAGCAAGCTACGAGCAGTACTTC

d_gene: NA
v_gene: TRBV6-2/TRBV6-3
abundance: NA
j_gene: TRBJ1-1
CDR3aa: CASSSHMTPEAFF
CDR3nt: TGTGCCAGCAGTTCTCACATGACTCCTGAAGCTTTCTTT

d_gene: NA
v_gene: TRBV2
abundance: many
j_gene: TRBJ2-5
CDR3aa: CASSELVGQETQYF
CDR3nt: TGTGCCAGCAGTGAATTGGTGGGGCAAGAGACCCAGTACTTC

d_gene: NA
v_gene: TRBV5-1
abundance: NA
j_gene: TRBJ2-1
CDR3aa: CASSLATAASYNEQFF
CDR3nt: TGCGCCAGCAGCTTGGCCACAGCGGCTTCCTACAATGAGCAGTTCTTC

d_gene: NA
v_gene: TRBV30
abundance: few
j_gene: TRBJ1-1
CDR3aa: CAWSGDGLEAFF
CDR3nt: TGTGCCTGGAGTGGCGACGGGCTTGAAGCTTTCTTT

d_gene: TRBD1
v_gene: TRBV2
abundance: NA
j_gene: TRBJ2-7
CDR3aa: CASITGAEQYF
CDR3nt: TGTGCCAGCATCACAGGGGCCGAGCAGTACTTC

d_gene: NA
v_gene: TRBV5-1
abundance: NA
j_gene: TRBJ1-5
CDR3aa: CASSLEKGQPQHF
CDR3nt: TGCGCCAGCAGCTTGGAAAAGGGTCAGCCCCAGCATTTT

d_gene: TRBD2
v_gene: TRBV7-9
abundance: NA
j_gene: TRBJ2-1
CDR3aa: CASSAVPGTSDNEQFF
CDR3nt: TGTGCCAGCAGCGCCGTTCCCGGGACTAGCGACAATGAGCAGTTCTTC

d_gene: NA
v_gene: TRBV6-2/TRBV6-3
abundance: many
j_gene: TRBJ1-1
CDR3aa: CASSYSNPGGINTEAFF
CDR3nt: TGTGCCAGCAGTTACTCGAATCCGGGAGGGATAAACACTGAAGCTTTCTTT

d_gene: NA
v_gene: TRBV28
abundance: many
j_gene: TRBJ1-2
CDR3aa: CASNPGHRYGYTF
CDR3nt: TGTGCCAGCAATCCTGGACACAGATATGGCTACACCTTC

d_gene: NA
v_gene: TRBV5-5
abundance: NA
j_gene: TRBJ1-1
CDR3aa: CASSFYICSAAFNTEAFF
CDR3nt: NA

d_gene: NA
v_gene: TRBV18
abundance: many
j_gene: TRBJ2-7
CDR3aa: CASSPAQGSYEQYF
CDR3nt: TGTGCCAGCTCACCGGCACAGGGCTCCTACGAGCAGTACTTC

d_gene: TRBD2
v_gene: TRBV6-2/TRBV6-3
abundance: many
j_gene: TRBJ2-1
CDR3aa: CASSWGTSGRRHEQFF
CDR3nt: TGTGCCAGCAGTTGGGGGACTAGCGGGAGGAGGCATGAGCAGTTCTTC

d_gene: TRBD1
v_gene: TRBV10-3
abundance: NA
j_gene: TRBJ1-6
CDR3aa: CAIRGQEDSPLHF
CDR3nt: TGTGCCATCAGAGGACAGGAAGATTCACCCCTCCACTTT

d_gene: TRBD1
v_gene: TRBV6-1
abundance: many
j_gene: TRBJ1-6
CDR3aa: CASSTGQGHNSPLHF
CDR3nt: TGTGCCAGCAGTACGGGACAGGGACATAATTCACCCCTCCACTTT

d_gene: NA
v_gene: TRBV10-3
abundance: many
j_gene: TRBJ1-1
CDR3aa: CAISGNGNTEAFF
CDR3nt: TGTGCCATCAGTGGAAACGGCAACACTGAAGCTTTCTTT

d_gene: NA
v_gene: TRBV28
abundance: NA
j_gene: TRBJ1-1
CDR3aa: CASSLWDSLSF
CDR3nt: TGTGCCAGCAGTTTATGGGACAGCTTGAGCTTT

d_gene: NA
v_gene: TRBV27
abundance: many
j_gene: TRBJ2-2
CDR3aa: CASRDWNVGELFF
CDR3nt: TGTGCCAGCAGGGACTGGAACGTCGGGGAGCTGTTTTTT

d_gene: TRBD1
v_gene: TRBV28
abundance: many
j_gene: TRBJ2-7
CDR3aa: CASSPAGTGDDYEQYF
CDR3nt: TGTGCCAGCAGTCCAGCCGGGACAGGCGACGACTACGAGCAGTACTTC

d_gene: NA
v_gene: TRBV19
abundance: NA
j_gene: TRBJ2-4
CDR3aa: CASSMAMGKNIQYF
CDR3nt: TGTGCCAGTAGTATGGCTATGGGAAAAAACATTCAGTACTTC

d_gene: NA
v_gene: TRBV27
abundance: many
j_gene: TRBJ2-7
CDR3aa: CMGGSLVSHEQYF
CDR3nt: TGTATGGGGGGTTCACTGGTGAGCCACGAGCAGTACTTC

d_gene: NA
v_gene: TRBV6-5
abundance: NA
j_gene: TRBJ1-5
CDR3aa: CASSYFSGDQPQHF
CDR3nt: TGTGCCAGCAGTTACTTCTCCGGTGATCAGCCCCAGCATTTT

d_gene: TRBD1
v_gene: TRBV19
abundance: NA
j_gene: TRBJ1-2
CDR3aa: CASSPGQELLYGYTF
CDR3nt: TGTGCCAGTAGTCCGGGACAGGAGCTTCTCTATGGCTACACCTTC

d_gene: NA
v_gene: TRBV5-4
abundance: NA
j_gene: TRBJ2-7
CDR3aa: CASSRGAGSPYEQYF
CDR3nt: TGTGCCAGCAGCCGGGGGGCGGGATCCCCCTACGAGCAGTACTTC

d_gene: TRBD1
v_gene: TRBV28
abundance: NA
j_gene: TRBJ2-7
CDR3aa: CASSFGQGWDEQYF
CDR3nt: TGTGCCAGCAGTTTTGGACAGGGATGGGACGAGCAGTACTTC

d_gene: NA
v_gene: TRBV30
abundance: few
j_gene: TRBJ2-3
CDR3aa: CAWSRGINTDTQYF
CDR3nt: TGTGCCTGGAGTCGCGGGATAAACACAGATACGCAGTATTTT

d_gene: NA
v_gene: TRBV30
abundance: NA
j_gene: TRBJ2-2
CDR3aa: CAWSGQGDGELFF
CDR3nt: TGTGCCTGGAGTGGGCAGGGTGACGGGGAGCTGTTTTTT

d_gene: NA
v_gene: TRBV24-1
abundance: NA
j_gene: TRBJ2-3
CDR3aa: CATSDWKGASTDTQYF
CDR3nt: TGTGCCACCAGTGATTGGAAAGGAGCTAGCACAGATACGCAGTATTTT

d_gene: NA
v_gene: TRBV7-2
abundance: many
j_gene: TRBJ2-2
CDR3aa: CASSLLANTGELFF
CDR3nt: TGTGCCAGCAGCCTACTAGCGAACACCGGGGAGCTGTTTTTT

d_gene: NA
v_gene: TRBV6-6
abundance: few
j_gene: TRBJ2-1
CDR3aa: CASSYPRNEQFF
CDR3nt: TGTGCCAGCAGTTACCCGCGCAATGAGCAGTTCTTC

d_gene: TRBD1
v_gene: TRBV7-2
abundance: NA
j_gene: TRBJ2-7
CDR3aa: CASSFRTGGFNEQYF
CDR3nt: TGTGCCAGCAGCTTTCGGACAGGGGGCTTCAACGAGCAGTACTTC

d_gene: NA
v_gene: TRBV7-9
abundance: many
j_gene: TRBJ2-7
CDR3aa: CASSLGWTENYEQYF
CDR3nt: TGTGCCAGCAGCTTAGGTTGGACAGAAAACTACGAGCAGTACTTC

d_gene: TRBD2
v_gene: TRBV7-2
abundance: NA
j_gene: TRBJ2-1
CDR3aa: CASSLTSGVRSEQFF
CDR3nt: TGTGCCAGCAGCCTGACTAGCGGGGTTCGAAGCGAGCAGTTCTTC

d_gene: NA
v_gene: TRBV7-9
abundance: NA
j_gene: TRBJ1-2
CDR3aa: CASSRHGGGTENYGYTF
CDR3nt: TGTGCCAGCAGCAGACATGGTGGGGGCACCGAGAACTATGGCTACACCTTC

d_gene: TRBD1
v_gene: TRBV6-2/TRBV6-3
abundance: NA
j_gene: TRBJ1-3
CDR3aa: CASSRGTGGLGNTIYF
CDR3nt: TGTGCCAGCAGCCGTGGGACAGGGGGCCTTGGAAACACCATATATTTT

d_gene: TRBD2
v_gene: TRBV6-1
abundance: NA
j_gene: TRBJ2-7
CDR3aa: CASIAGGLTYEQYF
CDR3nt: TGTGCCAGCATCGCGGGAGGGTTAACCTACGAGCAGTACTTC

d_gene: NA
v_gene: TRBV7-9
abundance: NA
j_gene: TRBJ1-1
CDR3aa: CASSPPGGREATEAFF
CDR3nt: TGTGCCAGCAGCCCTCCGGGGGGGCGCGAGGCCACTGAAGCTTTCTTT

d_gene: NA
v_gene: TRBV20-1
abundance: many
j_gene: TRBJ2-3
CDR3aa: CSAPIRRGNTDTQYF
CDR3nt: TGCAGTGCCCCCATAAGGCGGGGCAACACAGATACGCAGTATTTT

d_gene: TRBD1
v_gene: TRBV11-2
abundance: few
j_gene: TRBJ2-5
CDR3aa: CASSYGQGGETQYF
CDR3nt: TGTGCCAGCAGCTACGGACAGGGTGGAGAGACCCAGTACTTC

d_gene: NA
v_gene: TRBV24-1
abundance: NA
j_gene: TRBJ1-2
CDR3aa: CATSEGANYGYTF
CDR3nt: TGTGCCACCAGTGAGGGTGCGAACTATGGCTACACCTTC

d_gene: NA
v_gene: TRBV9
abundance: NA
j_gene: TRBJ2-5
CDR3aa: CASSASLEKTQYF
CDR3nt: TGTGCCAGCAGCGCCTCACTAGAGAAGACCCAGTACTTC

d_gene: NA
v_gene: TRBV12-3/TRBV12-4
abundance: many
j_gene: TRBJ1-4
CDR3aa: CASSLVSEKLFF
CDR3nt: TGTGCCAGCAGTTTAGTGAGCGAAAAACTGTTTTTT

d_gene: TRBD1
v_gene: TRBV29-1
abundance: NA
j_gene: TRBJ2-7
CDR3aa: CSARQGRDYEQYF
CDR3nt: TGCAGCGCCAGACAGGGGCGGGACTACGAGCAGTACTTC

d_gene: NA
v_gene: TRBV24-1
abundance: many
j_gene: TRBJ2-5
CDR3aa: CATSGRGVGGQETQYF
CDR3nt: TGTGCCACCAGTGGGAGAGGGGTTGGGGGCCAAGAGACCCAGTACTTC

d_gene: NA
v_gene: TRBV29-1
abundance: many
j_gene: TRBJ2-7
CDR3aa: CSVEFTAASSYEQYF
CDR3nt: TGCAGCGTTGAATTCACTGCGGCCAGCTCCTACGAGCAGTACTTC

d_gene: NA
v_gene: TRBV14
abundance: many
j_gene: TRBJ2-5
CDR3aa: CASSQTLGQQETQYF
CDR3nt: TGTGCCAGCAGCCAGACCCTGGGGCAGCAAGAGACCCAGTACTTC

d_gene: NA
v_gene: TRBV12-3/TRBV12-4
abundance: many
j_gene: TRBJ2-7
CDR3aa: CASMAVSYEQYF
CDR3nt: TGTGCCAGCATGGCGGTCTCCTACGAGCAGTACTTC